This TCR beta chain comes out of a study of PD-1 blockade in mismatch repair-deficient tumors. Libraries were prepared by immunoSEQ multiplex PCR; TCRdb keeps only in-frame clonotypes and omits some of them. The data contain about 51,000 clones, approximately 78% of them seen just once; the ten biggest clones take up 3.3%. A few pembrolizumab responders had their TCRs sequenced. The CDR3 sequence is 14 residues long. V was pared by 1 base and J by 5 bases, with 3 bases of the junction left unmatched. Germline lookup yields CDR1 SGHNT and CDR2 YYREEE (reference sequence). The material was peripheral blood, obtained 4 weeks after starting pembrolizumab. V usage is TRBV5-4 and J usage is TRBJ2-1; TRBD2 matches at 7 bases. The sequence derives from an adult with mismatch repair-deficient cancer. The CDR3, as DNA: TGTGCCAGCAGCTTGCAGCTAGCGGACAATGAGCAGTTCTTC. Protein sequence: CASSLQLADNEQFF. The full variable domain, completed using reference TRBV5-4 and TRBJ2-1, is ETGVTQSPTHLIKTRGQQVTLRCSSQSGHNTVSWYQQALGQGPQFIFQYYREEENGRGNFPPRFSGLQFPNYSSELNVNALELDDSALYLCASSLQLADNEQFFGPGTRLTVL.